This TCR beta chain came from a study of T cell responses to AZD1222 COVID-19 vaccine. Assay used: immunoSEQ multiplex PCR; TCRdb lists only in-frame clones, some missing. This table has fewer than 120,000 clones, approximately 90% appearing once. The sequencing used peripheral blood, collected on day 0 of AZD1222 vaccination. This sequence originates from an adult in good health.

The CDR3 loop is CASSLSVGSNQPQHF. The CDR3 coding sequence is TGTGCCAGCAGTTTATCCGTAGGTAGCAATCAGCCCCAGCATTTT. This sequence joins TRBV27 and TRBJ1-5; no reliable D call. Germline CDR1 reads MNHEY; CDR2 reads SMNVEV (reference sequence). This CDR3 contains 15 residues. V was shortened by 0 bases and J by 0 bases, with 6 bases between the two germline ends.